These 32 T cell receptor beta chains share one sample of origin, sequenced in a study of blood T cell repertoires in COVID-19. Sequencing used immunoSEQ multiplex PCR; TCRdb keeps in-frame clones, though not all of them. The table shows roughly 100,000 clones, with about two thirds occurring only once. Sequenced: peripheral blood. These receptors were taken from a human donor with acute or convalescent COVID-19. The donor label of this sample is uncertain.

CDR3 residues: CASSYTGADTQYF. In DNA form, the CDR3 reads TGTGCCAGCAGTTATACGGGTGCGGATACGCAGTATTTT. This chain connects TRBV6-5 to TRBJ2-3, with D hard to call. CDR3 length: 13 amino acids. With 3 bases removed from V and 6 bases from J, the gap between germline ends came to 10 bases. CDR1 and CDR2 (germline): MNHEY, SVGAGI.

V usage is TRBV7-3 and J usage is TRBJ2-1; D is unclear. Germline V gene sequence: CDR1 SGHTA, CDR2 FQGTGA. The CDR3 is 14 amino acids. V was clipped by 4 bases and J by 7 bases, with 14 bases between them. DNA for the CDR3: TGTGCCAGCAGCTCCCGTTCGGTCGGGAATGAGCAGTTCTTC. Translating it yields CASSSRSVGNEQFF.

The CDR3 region has the DNA TGTGCCAGCAGCCCCTTTCCCACAGGGGGTTACTATGGCTACACCTTC. Translated, it gives CASSPFPTGGYYGYTF. This chain joins TRBV28 and TRBJ1-2; 8 bases agree with TRBD1. Germline CDR1 and CDR2: MDHEN and SYDVKM. Trimming cost V 6 bases and J 3 bases; bases outside gene matches: 12. This CDR3 region has 16 residues.

This clone has only one observation. This chain joins TRBV24-1 and TRBJ2-5, with TRBD2 as a possible D gene (5 bases). Per germline, CDR1 KGHDR and CDR2 SFDVKD. Trimming pared 1 base from V and 5 bases from J, leaving 10 bases between. The CDR3 contains 14 residues. The CDR3: CATSDFYSGETQYF. CDR3 nucleotides: TGTGCCACCAGTGATTTCTACAGCGGTGAGACCCAGTACTTC.

This rearrangement joins TRBV30 to TRBJ1-6; 9 bases match TRBD1. The CDR3 contains 15 residues. Germline CDR1 and CDR2: GTSNPN and SVGIG (reference sequence). V was clipped by 3 bases and J by 12 bases; unmatched bases: 12. The CDR3 protein is CAWRGTGLGREPLHF. The CDR3 region has the DNA TGTGCCTGGAGGGGGACAGGGTTAGGGAGAGAACCCCTCCACTTT.

The V call is TRBV6-1, the J call TRBJ1-1, with TRBD1 matching 9 bases. The germline gives CDR1 MNHNS, CDR2 SASEGT. V gave up 0 bases and J gave up 0 bases; unmatched junction bases: 8. The CDR3 contains 18 residues. The CDR3 is CASSEAAGQGSMNTEAFF. The CDR3 coding sequence is TGTGCCAGCAGTGAAGCAGCGGGACAGGGCTCAATGAACACTGAAGCTTTCTTT.

This chain uses TRBV6-6 with TRBJ1-5; D remains ambiguous. This CDR3 has 15 amino acids. From germline, CDR1 is MNHNY and CDR2 SVGAGI (reference sequence). V lost 1 base to trimming and J lost 2 bases, with 9 bases between them. The CDR3 coding sequence is TGTGCCAGCAGTTACTTCAGTCAGGGCAATCAGCCCCAGCATTTT. Translated, it gives CASSYFSQGNQPQHF.

A few counts support this clone. This chain joins TRBV7-9 and TRBJ2-7; tentative D call: TRBD1 (6 bases). This CDR3 contains 13 residues. V was trimmed by 3 bases and J by 5 bases, leaving 11 bases between them. Germline loops: CDR1 SEHNR, CDR2 FQNEAQ (reference sequence). The CDR3 loop reads CASSFDGGNEQYV. Here the CDR3 DNA reads TGTGCCAGCAGCTTTGATGGGGGCAACGAGCAGTACGTC.

The rearrangement links TRBV5-1 to TRBJ2-2; D ambiguous. This CDR3 is 15 amino acids long. Trimming took 4 bases from V and 6 from J, leaving 16 bases between them. CDR1 and CDR2 from the germline V gene are SGHRS and YFSETQ. In DNA, the CDR3 is TGCGCCAGCAGCCCCGAGGCTAGAGGAGCCGGGGAGCTGTTTTTT. It specifies CASSPEARGAGELFF.

The V call is TRBV10-2, the J call TRBJ1-5; no clear D gene. V dropped 2 bases and J dropped 4 bases, with 9 bases sitting between them. CDR1 and CDR2 from the germline V gene are WSHSY and SAAADI. This CDR3 spans 14 amino acids. The CDR3 spells CASSEPPGNQPQHF. In DNA form, the CDR3 reads TGCGCCAGCAGTGAGCCACCGGGTAATCAGCCCCAGCATTTT.

The chain employs TRBV10-3 and TRBJ1-1; tentatively, D is TRBD1 (5 bases). The V gene lost 3 bases and the J gene lost 4 bases, with 9 bases spanning the gap. CDR3 length: 13 amino acids. Looked up from germline, CDR1 is ENHRY and CDR2 is SYGVKD. CDR3 sequence reads: CAISDMGGTEAFF. For the CDR3, the DNA is TGTGCCATCAGTGACATGGGGGGCACTGAAGCTTTCTTT.

In DNA, the CDR3 is TGTGCCAGTAGTATGAAGGCAGGGAAGTCATACGAGCAGTACGTC. It is translated as CASSMKAGKSYEQYV. The chain employs TRBV19 and TRBJ2-7, with TRBD1 as a possible D gene (5 bases). The CDR3 runs 15 residues. Looked up from germline, CDR1 is LNHDA and CDR2 is SQIVND (reference sequence). Trimming shortened V by 3 bases and J by 4 bases, and 16 bases separated the two germline ends.

The chain uses TRBV15 and TRBJ2-2; TRBD1 agrees at 7 bases. Germline loops: CDR1 LNHNV, CDR2 YYDKDF (reference sequence). The V gene end was trimmed by 8 bases and the J gene end by 5 bases; junction bases not matched to a gene: 5. This CDR3 is 13 amino acids long. DNA for the CDR3: TGTGCCACCCGAAGGGGGCAGACCGGGGAGCTGTTTTTT. Its translation is CATRRGQTGELFF.

A few counts support this clone. This chain connects TRBV18 to TRBJ2-1, with 8 bases lining up with TRBD1. The germline CDR1 and CDR2 sequences are KGHSH and LQKENI. Trimming cost V 6 bases and J 3 bases; bases outside gene matches: 10. CDR3 size: 16 residues. The CDR3 coding sequence is TGTGCCAGCTCCCTCGGACAGGGAGTAAGCTACAATGAGCAGTTCTTC. Encoded protein: CASSLGQGVSYNEQFF.

The V gene is TRBV3-1 (or the pseudogene TRBV3-2), the J gene TRBJ2-5, with a weak D call TRBD2 (7 bases). CDR3 length equals 17 residues. The V end lost 2 bases, the J end lost 4 bases, and 20 bases lay between the germline ends. Germline assignment: CDR1 LGHDT and CDR2 YNNKEL (reference sequence). Here the CDR3 reads CASSQFGERGGGETQYF. CDR3 in DNA: TGTGCCAGCAGCCAATTTGGCGAGCGGGGAGGGGGAGAGACCCAGTACTTC.

The V gene is TRBV27, the J gene TRBJ1-4; no clear D. Trimming removed 4 bases at V and 7 bases at J, with 16 bases between. The CDR3 covers 15 residues. The V gene's germline CDR1 is MNHEY and CDR2 SMNVEV (reference sequence). This chain's CDR3 is CASSSPAEGGEKLFF. The CDR3 DNA reads as TGTGCCAGCAGTTCCCCGGCGGAGGGAGGTGAAAAACTGTTTTTT.

V and J are TRBV4-1 and TRBJ2-7, with D maybe TRBD2 (7 bases). V lost 0 bases, J lost 7 bases, and 19 bases lay in between. The CDR3 is 16 residues long. CDR1 and CDR2 from the germline V gene are MGHRA and YSYEKL. The CDR3 region has the DNA TGCGCCAGCAGCCAAGATGACCGGGGGGCCACGAGAGAGCAGTACTTC. Translating gives CASSQDDRGATREQYF.

This CDR3 reads CASSPRGYGNQPQHF. CDR3 DNA sequence: TGTGCCAGCAGTCCCAGGGGTTACGGCAATCAGCCCCAGCATTTT. The chain recombines TRBV7-2 with TRBJ1-5; the D gene is possibly TRBD1 (6 bases). The CDR3 has 15 residues. Germline CDR1 reads SGHTA; CDR2 reads FQGNSA. V gave up 6 bases and J gave up 2 bases, with 14 bases separating them. Looking up the rest from reference TRBV7-2 and TRBJ1-5 gives the full variable domain: GAGVSQSPSNKVTEKGKDVELRCDPISGHTALYWYRQSLGQGLEFLIYFQGNSAPDKSGLPSDRFSAERTGGSVSTLTIQRTQQEDSAVYLCASSPRGYGNQPQHFGDGTRLSIL.

CDR3 sequence: CSARVTAEQFF. In DNA form, the CDR3 reads TGCAGTGCTAGAGTGACAGCTGAGCAGTTCTTC. This chain links TRBV20-1 with TRBJ2-1; a weak D match, TRBD1 (5 bases). Germline CDR1 is DFQATT and CDR2 is SNEGSKA (reference sequence). The V and J ends lost 1 base and 9 bases respectively, with 7 bases between them. This CDR3 has 11 residues.

The V and J genes are TRBV20-1 and TRBJ1-4; D uncertain. Between the trimmed V and J ends, which lost 5 bases and 8 bases, there was a span of 3 bases. The CDR3 sequence is 9 residues long. CDR1 is DFQATT, CDR2 SNEGSKA, per germline (reference sequence). The CDR3 sequence: CSAQEKLFF. CDR3 coding DNA: TGCAGTGCTCAAGAAAAACTGTTTTTT.

This clone was counted a few times. V usage is TRBV2 and J usage is TRBJ2-1, with 9 bases matching TRBD1. The germline V gene has CDR1 SNHLY and CDR2 FYNNEI. V shed 10 bases, J shed 8 bases, and the junction held 9 bases outside the gene matches. CDR3 size: 13 residues. The CDR3 loop reads CATRDREWDEQFF. In DNA, the CDR3 is TGTGCCACCCGGGACAGGGAGTGGGATGAGCAGTTCTTC.

The CDR3 loop is CASRWTGAAFF. DNA for the CDR3: TGTGCCAGCAGATGGACAGGGGCGGCTTTCTTT. The chain recombines TRBV6-5 with TRBJ1-1; 9 nucleotides agree with TRBD1. V shed 6 bases, J shed 11 bases, and the junction held 4 bases outside the gene matches. Germline-derived CDR1 and CDR2 are MNHEY and SVGAGI. The length of the CDR3 is 11 residues.

The V and J genes are TRBV6-6 and TRBJ2-7; D is perhaps TRBD1 (6 bases). The CDR3 contains 15 residues. The V end was cut by 4 bases, the J end by 10 bases, with 23 bases between. CDR1 is MNHNY and CDR2 is SVGAGI in the germline V gene (reference sequence). CDR3 loop: CASSFGGGWPNSQYF. CDR3 sequence (DNA): TGTGCCAGCAGTTTTGGGGGCGGGTGGCCTAATAGTCAGTACTTC.

V is TRBV5-1 and J is TRBJ2-5, with 7 bases identical to TRBD1. The V and J ends lost 4 bases and 3 bases, in that order; junction bases with no gene match: 6. This CDR3 comprises 14 residues. Per germline, CDR1 SGHRS and CDR2 YFSETQ. The CDR3 reads CASSIRDSKETQYF. CDR3 nucleotides: TGCGCCAGCAGCATCCGGGACAGTAAAGAGACCCAGTACTTC.

The chain is built from TRBV7-9 and TRBJ1-2, with 11 nucleotides matching TRBD1. After removal of 5 bases from V and 8 bases from J, the junction contained 10 bases not matched to a gene. This CDR3 spans 15 amino acids. Germline CDR1 reads SEHNR; CDR2 reads FQNEAQ (reference sequence). The CDR3 spells CASSPRTGGSGGYTF. Written as DNA, the CDR3 is TGTGCCAGCAGCCCCCGGACAGGGGGCTCAGGAGGCTACACCTTC.

This chain connects TRBV27 to TRBJ1-1; D gene uncertain. The CDR3 extends over 13 amino acids. The germline gives CDR1 MNHEY, CDR2 SMNVEV (reference sequence). Trimming took 1 base from V and 1 from J, leaving 4 bases between them. CDR3 protein: CASSLFRNTEAFF. The CDR3 coding sequence is TGTGCCAGCAGTTTATTTAGGAACACTGAAGCTTTCTTT.

The chain is built from TRBV10-3 and TRBJ2-5; 7 nucleotides align to TRBD1. The length of the CDR3 is 15 residues. Germline V gives CDR1 ENHRY, CDR2 SYGVKD. The trim removed 6 bases at V and 2 bases at J, leaving 9 bases unmatched. The CDR3 here is CAIRSQGQQQETQYF. The CDR3 DNA reads as TGTGCCATCAGGAGCCAGGGACAGCAGCAAGAGACCCAGTACTTC.

This chain joins TRBV12-3 or TRBV12-4 and TRBJ1-1; maybe TRBD1 (6 bases). Trimming removed 7 bases at V and 11 bases at J, with 20 bases between. This CDR3 spans 13 amino acids. This CDR3 is CASTRNRDKSAFF. The CDR3 region has the DNA TGTGCCAGCACTCGAAACAGGGATAAAAGCGCTTTCTTT.

The chain has TRBV2 and TRBJ2-7; no firm D call. Trimming shortened V by 2 bases and J by 9 bases, and 14 bases separated the two germline ends. Germline V CDR1 and CDR2: SNHLY, FYNNEI. The CDR3 spans 13 residues. In DNA form, the CDR3 reads TGTGCCAGCAGTGAACGTCTAAGCTCTGCGCAGTACTTC. It is translated as CASSERLSSAQYF.

The chain has TRBV4-2 and TRBJ2-7, with 10 bases fitting TRBD2. The V and J ends lost 8 bases and 2 bases, in that order; junction bases with no gene match: 3. This CDR3 contains 13 residues. Per germline, CDR1 LGHNA and CDR2 YNFKEQ. For the CDR3, the DNA is TGTGCCAGCGGTAGCGGGGGGCCCTACGAGCAGTACTTC. It is translated as CASGSGGPYEQYF.

This clone has just a few counts. The chain joins TRBV30 to TRBJ1-6, with D possibly TRBD1 on 6 matching bases. Germline loops: CDR1 GTSNPN, CDR2 SVGIG (reference sequence). This CDR3 spans 13 amino acids. V shed 2 bases and J shed 7 bases, with 9 bases lying between them. The CDR3 region has the DNA TGTGCCTGGAGTAACAGGGTCAATTCACCCCTCCACTTT. Protein sequence: CAWSNRVNSPLHF.

The rearrangement uses TRBV6-4 and TRBJ1-6; 7 nucleotides agree with TRBD1. CDR3 length: 18 residues. J lost 0 bases, V lost 1 base, and 6 bases had no gene match. Germline values: CDR1 MRHNA, CDR2 SNTAGT. The CDR3 reads CASSDYGDRASYNSPLHF. The CDR3, as DNA: TGTGCCAGCAGTGACTACGGAGACAGGGCCTCCTATAATTCACCCCTCCACTTT.